This T cell receptor beta chain originates from a study of CXCR3-negative and CXCR3-positive naive CD8 T cells. Study-level findings and limits: Naive subsets had comparable surface CD5; TCR strength was inferred from TRB CDR3 properties. Similar TRBV-TRBJ usage characterized naive CXCR3-negative and CXCR3-positive cells; memory cells differed. Cryopreservation partially lowered CXCR3 expression, so most assays used fresh PBMCs.

UMI-tagged TRB cDNA libraries were built via 5' RACE. TCRdb re-called the 5' RACE reads and gives one entry per CDR3 protein, without DNA. The sample is made up of about 48,000 distinct CDR3 sequences, and the top ten hold approximately 16% of it. Turning to this clonotype: What it recognizes is unknown.

This CDR3 has 15 amino acids. In germline, CDR1 is SQVTM, CDR2 ANQGSEA. Triplicate sorts, fewer than 350,000 cells apiece, were made for each CD8+ T cell subset. This rearrangement joins TRBV29-1 to TRBJ2-3; TCRdb's D call of TRBD2 is untestable without DNA. The TCR comes from a human donor in good health. Some clones in this sample may be carry-over from other donors' samples. Input material: memory CD8+ T cells from blood. CDR3 in amino acids: CSVAGLAPPTDTQYF.